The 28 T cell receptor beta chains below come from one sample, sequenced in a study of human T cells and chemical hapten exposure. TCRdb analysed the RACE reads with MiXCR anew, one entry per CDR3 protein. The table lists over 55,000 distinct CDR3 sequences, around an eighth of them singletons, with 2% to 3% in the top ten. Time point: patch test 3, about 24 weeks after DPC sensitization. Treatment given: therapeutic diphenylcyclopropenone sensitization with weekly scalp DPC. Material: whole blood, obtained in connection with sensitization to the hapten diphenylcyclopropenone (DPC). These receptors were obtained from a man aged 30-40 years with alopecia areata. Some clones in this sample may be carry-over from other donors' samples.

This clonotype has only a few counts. This CDR3 is CASSAPGFSNQPQHF. CDR3 nucleotide sequence: TGTGCCAGCAGTGCCCCAGGATTTAGCAATCAGCCCCAGCATTTT. The chain combines TRBV28 with TRBJ1-5; the D is unclear. The ends were cut back, 5 bases at V and 0 bases at J, with 11 bases in the middle. The CDR3 contains 15 residues. Germline V gene data show CDR1 as MDHEN and CDR2 as SYDVKM. The whole variable domain, remainder taken from reference TRBV28 and TRBJ1-5, is DVKVTQSSRYLVKRTGEKVFLECVQDMDHENMFWYRQDPGLGLRLIYFSYDVKMKEKGDIPEGYSVSREKKERFSLILESASTNQTSMYLCASSAPGFSNQPQHFGDGTRLSIL.

In DNA form, the CDR3 reads TGTGCCATCAGTGAGTCTGGACAGGGAGGAACCTACGAGCAGTACTTC. It codes for CAISESGQGGTYEQYF. V is TRBV10-3 and J is TRBJ2-7; 8 nucleotides line up with TRBD1. This CDR3 has 16 amino acids. Germline V lookup: CDR1 ENHRY, CDR2 SYGVKD. V trimming: 0 bases; J trimming: 2 bases; junction bases outside the gene matches: 6.

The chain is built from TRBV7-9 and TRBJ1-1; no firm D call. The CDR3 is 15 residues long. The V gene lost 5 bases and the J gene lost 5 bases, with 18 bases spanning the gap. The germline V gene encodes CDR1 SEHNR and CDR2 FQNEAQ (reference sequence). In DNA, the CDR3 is TGTGCCAGCAGCGTCCTGAAGGTCCCGGGAACTGAAGCTTTCTTT. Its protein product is CASSVLKVPGTEAFF.

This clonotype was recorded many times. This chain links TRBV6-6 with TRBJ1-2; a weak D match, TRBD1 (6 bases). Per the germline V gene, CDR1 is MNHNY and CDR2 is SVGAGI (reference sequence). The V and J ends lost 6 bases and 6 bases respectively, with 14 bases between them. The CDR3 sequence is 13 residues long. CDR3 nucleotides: TGTGCCAGCAGAGAACAGGGAAGTGATGGCTACACCTTC. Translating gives CASREQGSDGYTF.

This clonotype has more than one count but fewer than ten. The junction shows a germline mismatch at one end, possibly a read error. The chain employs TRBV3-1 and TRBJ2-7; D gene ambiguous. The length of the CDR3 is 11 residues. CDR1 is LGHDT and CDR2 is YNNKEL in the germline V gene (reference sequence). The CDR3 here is CASSQGAGRSF. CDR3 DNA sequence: TGTGCCAGCAGCCAAGGGGCAGGACGGAGCTTC.

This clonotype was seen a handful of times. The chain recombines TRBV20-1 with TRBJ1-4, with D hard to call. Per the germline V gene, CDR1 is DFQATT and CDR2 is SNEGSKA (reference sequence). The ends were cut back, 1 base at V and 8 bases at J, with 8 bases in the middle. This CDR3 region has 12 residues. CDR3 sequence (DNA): TGCAGTGCTAGAGTTTCGATGGAAAAACTGTTTTTT. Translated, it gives CSARVSMEKLFF.

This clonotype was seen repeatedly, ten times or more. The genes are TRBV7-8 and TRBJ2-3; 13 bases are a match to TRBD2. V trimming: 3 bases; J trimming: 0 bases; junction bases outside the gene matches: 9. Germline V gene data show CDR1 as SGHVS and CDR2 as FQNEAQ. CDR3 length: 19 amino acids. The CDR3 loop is CASSLTSGGRAGSTDTQYF. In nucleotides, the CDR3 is TGTGCCAGCAGCTTGACTAGCGGGGGGAGGGCAGGGAGCACAGATACGCAGTATTTT.

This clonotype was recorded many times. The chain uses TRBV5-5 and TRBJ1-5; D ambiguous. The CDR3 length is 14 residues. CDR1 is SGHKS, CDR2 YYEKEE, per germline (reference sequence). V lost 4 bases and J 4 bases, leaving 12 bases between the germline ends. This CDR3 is CASSAGIRNQPQHF. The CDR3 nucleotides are TGTGCCAGCAGCGCCGGGATTCGAAATCAGCCCCAGCATTTT.

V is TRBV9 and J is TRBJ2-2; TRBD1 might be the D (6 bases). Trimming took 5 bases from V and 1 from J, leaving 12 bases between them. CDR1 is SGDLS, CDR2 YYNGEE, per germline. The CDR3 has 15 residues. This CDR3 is CASREDRKNTGELFF. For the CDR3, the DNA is TGTGCCAGCAGGGAGGACAGAAAGAACACCGGGGAGCTGTTTTTT.

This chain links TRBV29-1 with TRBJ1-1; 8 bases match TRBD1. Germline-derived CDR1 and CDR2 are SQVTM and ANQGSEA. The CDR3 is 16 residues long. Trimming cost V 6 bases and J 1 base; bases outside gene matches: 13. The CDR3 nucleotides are TGCAGCGTCTTTACTTTCGACAGGGGACCGAACACTGAAGCTTTCTTT. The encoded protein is CSVFTFDRGPNTEAFF. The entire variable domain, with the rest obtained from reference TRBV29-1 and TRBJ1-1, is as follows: SAVISQKPSRDICQRGTSLTIQCQVDSQVTMMFWYRQQPGQSLTLIATANQGSEATYESGFVIDKFPISRPNLTFSTLTVSNMSPEDSSIYLCSVFTFDRGPNTEAFFGQGTRLTVV.

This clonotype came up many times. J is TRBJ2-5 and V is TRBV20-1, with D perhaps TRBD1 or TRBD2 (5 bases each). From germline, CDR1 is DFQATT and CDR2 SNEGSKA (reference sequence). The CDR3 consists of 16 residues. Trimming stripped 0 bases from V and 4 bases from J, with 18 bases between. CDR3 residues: CSARDRRGEKRETQYF. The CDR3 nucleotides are TGCAGTGCTAGAGATCGGCGAGGGGAGAAGAGAGAGACCCAGTACTTC.

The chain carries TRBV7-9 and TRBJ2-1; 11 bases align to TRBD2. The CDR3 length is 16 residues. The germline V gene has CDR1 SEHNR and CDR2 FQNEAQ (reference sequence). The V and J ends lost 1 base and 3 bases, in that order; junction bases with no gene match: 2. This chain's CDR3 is CASSLGLAGNYNEQFF. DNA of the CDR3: TGTGCCAGCAGCTTAGGACTAGCGGGGAACTACAATGAGCAGTTCTTC.

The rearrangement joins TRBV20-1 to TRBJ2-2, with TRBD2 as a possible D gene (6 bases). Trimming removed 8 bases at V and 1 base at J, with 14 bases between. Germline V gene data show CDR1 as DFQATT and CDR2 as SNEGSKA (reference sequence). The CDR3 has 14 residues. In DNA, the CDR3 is TGCAGTCTACTCGGGAGAGGGAACACCGGGGAGCTGTTTTTT. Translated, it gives CSLLGRGNTGELFF.

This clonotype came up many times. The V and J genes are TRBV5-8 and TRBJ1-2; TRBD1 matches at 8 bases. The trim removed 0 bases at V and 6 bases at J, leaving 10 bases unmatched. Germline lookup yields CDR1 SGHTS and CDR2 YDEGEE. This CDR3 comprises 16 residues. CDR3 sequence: CASSLARGPLSHGYTF. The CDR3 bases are TGTGCCAGCAGCTTGGCCAGGGGGCCGTTATCTCATGGCTACACCTTC.

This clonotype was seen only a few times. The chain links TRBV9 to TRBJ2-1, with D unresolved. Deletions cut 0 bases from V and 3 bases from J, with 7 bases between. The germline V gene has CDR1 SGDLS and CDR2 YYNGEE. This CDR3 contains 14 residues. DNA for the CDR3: TGTGCCAGCAGCGTAGTACAGTTCTACAATGAGCAGTTCTTC. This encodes CASSVVQFYNEQFF.

The DNA for the CDR3 is TGTGCCAGCAGCCAAGGGGGTCTTGGGACCCAGTACTTC. This codes for CASSQGGLGTQYF. The chain recombines TRBV3-1 with TRBJ2-5; D not resolved. V was trimmed by 1 base and J by 7 bases, leaving 10 bases between them. This CDR3 has 13 residues. Germline loops: CDR1 LGHDT, CDR2 YNNKEL (reference sequence).

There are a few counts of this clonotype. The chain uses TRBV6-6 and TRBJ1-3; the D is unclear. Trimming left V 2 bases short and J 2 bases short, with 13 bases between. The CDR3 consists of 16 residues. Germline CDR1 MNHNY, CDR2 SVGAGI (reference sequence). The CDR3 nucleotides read TGTGCCAGCAGTTACCCGCCAGAACAAGCTGGAAACACCATATATTTT. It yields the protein CASSYPPEQAGNTIYF.

The CDR3 sequence is CSARDRVGAAHEQYF. The CDR3 coding sequence is TGCAGTGCTAGAGATCGGGTGGGAGCGGCCCACGAGCAGTACTTC. The rearrangement links TRBV20-1 to TRBJ2-7; possibly TRBD2 for D (5 bases). V was clipped by 0 bases and J by 5 bases, with 17 bases between them. The V gene's germline CDR1 is DFQATT and CDR2 SNEGSKA (reference sequence). The CDR3 has 15 amino acids.

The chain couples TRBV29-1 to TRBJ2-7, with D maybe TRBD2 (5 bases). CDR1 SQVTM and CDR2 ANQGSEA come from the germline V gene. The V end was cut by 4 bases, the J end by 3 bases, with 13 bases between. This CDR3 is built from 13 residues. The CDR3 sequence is CSVANGVGYEQYF. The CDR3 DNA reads TGCAGCGTTGCGAACGGGGTGGGCTACGAGCAGTACTTC.

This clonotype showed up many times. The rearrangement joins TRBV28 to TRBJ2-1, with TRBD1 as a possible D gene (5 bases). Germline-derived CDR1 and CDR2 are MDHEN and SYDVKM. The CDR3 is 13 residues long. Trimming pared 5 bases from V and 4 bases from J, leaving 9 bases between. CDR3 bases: TGTGCCAGCAGTCTGGACACGTACAATGAGCAGTTCTTC. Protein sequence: CASSLDTYNEQFF.

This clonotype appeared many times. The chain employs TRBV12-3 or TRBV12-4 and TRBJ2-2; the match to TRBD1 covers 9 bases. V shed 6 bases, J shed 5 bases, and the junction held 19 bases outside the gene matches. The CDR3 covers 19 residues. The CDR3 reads CASSEQGARSAPMTGELFF. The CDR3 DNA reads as TGTGCCAGCAGCGAACAGGGGGCCCGATCCGCTCCGATGACCGGGGAGCTGTTTTTT.

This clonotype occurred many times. In nucleotides, the CDR3 is TGTGCCATCAGTGAGTCGAAGGGGATCGGGAATGAGCAGTTCTTC. Translating it yields CAISESKGIGNEQFF. V is TRBV10-3 and J is TRBJ2-1, with TRBD1 as a possible D gene (5 bases). CDR3 length equals 15 residues. V shed 0 bases and J shed 7 bases, with 13 bases lying between them. Per germline, CDR1 ENHRY and CDR2 SYGVKD.

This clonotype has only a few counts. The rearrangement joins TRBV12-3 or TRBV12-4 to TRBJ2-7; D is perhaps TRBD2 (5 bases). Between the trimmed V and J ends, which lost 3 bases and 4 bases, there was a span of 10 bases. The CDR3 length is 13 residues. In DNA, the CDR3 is TGTGCCAGCAGTTTCGGGGTCACGTACGAGCAGTACTTC. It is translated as CASSFGVTYEQYF.

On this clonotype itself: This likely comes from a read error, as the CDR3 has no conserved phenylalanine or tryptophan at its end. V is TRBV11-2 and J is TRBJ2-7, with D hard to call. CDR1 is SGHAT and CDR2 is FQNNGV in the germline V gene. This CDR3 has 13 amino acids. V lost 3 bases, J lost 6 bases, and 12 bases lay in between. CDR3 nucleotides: TGTGCCAGCAGCTTCGGCAGCACTGCCGAGCAGTACTCC. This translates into CASSFGSTAEQYS.

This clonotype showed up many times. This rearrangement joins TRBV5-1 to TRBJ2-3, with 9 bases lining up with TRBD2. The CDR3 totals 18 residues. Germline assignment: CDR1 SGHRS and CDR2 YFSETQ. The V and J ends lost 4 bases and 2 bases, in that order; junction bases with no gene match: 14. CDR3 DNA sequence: TGCGCCAGCAGCCTCAGTGGAGGAGCGGGGGGTCTCACAGATACGCAGTATTTT. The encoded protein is CASSLSGGAGGLTDTQYF.

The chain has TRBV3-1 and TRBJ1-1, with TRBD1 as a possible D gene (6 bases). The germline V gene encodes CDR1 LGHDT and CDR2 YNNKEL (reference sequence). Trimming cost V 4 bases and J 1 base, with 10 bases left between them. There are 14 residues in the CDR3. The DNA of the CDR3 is TGTGCCAGCAGCCGCAGGGGCCAGAACACTGAAGCTTTCTTT. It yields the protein CASSRRGQNTEAFF. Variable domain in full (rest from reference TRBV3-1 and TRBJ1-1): DTAVSQTPKYLVTQMGNDKSIKCEQNLGHDTMYWYKQDSKKFLKIMFSYNNKELIINETVPNRFSPKSPDKAHLNLHINSLELGDSAVYFCASSRRGQNTEAFFGQGTRLTVV.

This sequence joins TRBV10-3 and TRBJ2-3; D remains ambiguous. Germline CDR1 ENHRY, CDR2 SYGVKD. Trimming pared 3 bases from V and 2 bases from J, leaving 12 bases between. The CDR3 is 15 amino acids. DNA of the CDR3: TGTGCCATCAGTGAAAGACCCTCCAACACAGATACGCAGTATTTT. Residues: CAISERPSNTDTQYF.

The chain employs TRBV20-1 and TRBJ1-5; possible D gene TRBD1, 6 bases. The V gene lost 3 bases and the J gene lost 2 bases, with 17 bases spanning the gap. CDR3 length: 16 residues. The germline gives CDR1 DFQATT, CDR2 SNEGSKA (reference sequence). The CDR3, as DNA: TGCAGTGCTAGTCCCACGAGGGGGGCGGGCAATCAGCCCCAGCATTTT. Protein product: CSASPTRGAGNQPQHF.